This T cell receptor beta chain was recorded in a study of T cells in Graves' hyperthyroidism and ophthalmopathy. This clonotype showed up many times. One junction end disagrees with the germline gene, perhaps due to a read error. In making diagnoses, clinical symptoms, serum thyroxine and TRAb, thyroid ultrasound and orbital computed tomography were all used. The source of the PBMCs was 10 ml of fresh peripheral blood. Germline V lookup: CDR1 SGHKS, CDR2 YYEKEE (reference sequence). The CDR3 contains 15 residues. The source material, RNA transcripts, was used to amplify TCR beta CDR3 regions. HTBI primers were employed in a first-round RT-PCR of the TCR CDR3. TCRdb reanalysed the multiplex PCR reads using MiXCR and keeps one entry per CDR3 protein. The sample lists hundreds of thousands of distinct CDR3 sequences; 15% to 18% were seen once.

The sample taken for sequencing was blood. This TCR derives from a woman aged 18-30 years with Graves' hyperthyroidism. The V gene is TRBV5-5, the J gene TRBJ2-3, with D maybe TRBD2 (6 bases). The CDR3 loop reads CASSLVGGGTDTQYF. DNA for the CDR3: TGCGCCAGCAGCTTGGTCGGGGGAGGCACAGATACGCAGTATTTT.